These T cell receptor beta chains were read from a single sample in a study of OX40 agonist ivuxolimab in advanced cancers. Clones were read by immunoSEQ multiplex PCR, and TCRdb kept only the in-frame ones, dropping some. This table has under 50,000 clones, around 85% appearing once. Sequenced here: CD4+ or CD8+ T cells sorted from blood, sampled in a trial of the OX40 agonist ivuxolimab. These receptors were taken from an adult with an advanced solid tumor such as melanoma, head and neck, liver or kidney cancer. Each CDR3 is given with its conserved first and last residue. Each record gives: J gene, clone size, D gene, V gene, CDR3 protein, CDR3 DNA. The D gene is left open where the match is weak. Rows give clone size only sometimes, using once, few, many, or a class for an expanded clone.

>TRBJ1-5|.|.|TRBV30
CAWSGQDDQPQHF
TGTGCCTGGAGTGGGCAGGACGATCAGCCCCAGCATTTT
>TRBJ2-2|.|.|TRBV18
CASSPLALPKNNKNTGELFF
TGTGCCAGCTCACCGCTCGCTTTGCCGAAAAATAATAAGAACACCGGGGAGCTGTTTTTT
>TRBJ2-3|.|.|TRBV4-1
CARPSPGAAGGIVTDTQYF
TGCGCCAGGCCGTCCCCGGGGGCGGCAGGGGGGATAGTTACAGATACGCAGTATTTT
>TRBJ2-4|.|.|TRBV28
CASSSSRYTAKNIQYF
TGTGCCAGCAGTTCATCTCGGTACACAGCCAAAAACATTCAGTACTTC
>TRBJ1-2|few|.|TRBV10-3
CAISGSGDGYTF
TGTGCCATCAGTGGTTCAGGGGATGGCTACACCTTC
>TRBJ2-7|.|TRBD1|TRBV2
CASSGVTGLSEQYF
TGTGCCAGCAGTGGTGTGACAGGGCTTTCTGAGCAGTACTTC
>TRBJ1-1|.|TRBD1|TRBV7-6
CASRGQGGRTEAFF
TGTGCCAGCAGAGGACAGGGAGGGCGGACTGAAGCTTTCTTT
>TRBJ1-4|.|.|TRBV19
CATSPGEATNEKLFF
TGTGCCACCTCCCCGGGGGAGGCAACTAATGAAAAACTGTTTTTT
>TRBJ1-1|.|.|TRBV5-6
CASSVTVNTEAFF
TGTGCCAGCAGCGTGACAGTAAACACTGAAGCTTTCTTT
>TRBJ2-1|.|TRBD2|TRBV10-2
CASSEPRTSGGNEQFF
TGCGCCAGCAGTGAGCCCCGGACTAGCGGGGGCAATGAGCAGTTCTTC
>TRBJ1-5|.|.|TRBV25-1
CASTPRGWDQPQHF
TGTGCCAGCACCCCGAGGGGGTGGGATCAGCCCCAGCATTTT
>TRBJ2-3|.|.|TRBV15
CATSRALGATTDTQYF
TGTGCCACCAGCAGAGCTCTGGGCGCAACCACAGATACGCAGTATTTT
>TRBJ2-1|.|.|TRBV14
CASSKKGLSGGYEQFF
TGTGCCAGCAGCAAAAAAGGGCTTTCGGGGGGCTATGAGCAGTTCTTC
>TRBJ2-5|.|TRBD1|TRBV5-1
CASSFLSQGGETQYF
TGCGCCAGCAGCTTCCTCTCACAGGGGGGAGAGACCCAGTACTTC
>TRBJ2-7|.|.|TRBV5-1
CASSLADPYEQYF
TGCGCCAGCAGCTTGGCGGACCCCTACGAGCAGTACTTC
>TRBJ2-3|.|.|TRBV2
CASSVRLTRTDTQYF
TGTGCCAGCAGTGTTCGACTCACTCGCACAGATACGCAGTATTTT
>TRBJ1-5|.|.|TRBV7-6
CASSPTETGNQPQHF
TGTGCCAGCAGCCCTACAGAGACTGGCAATCAGCCCCAGCATTTT
>TRBJ2-5|.|.|TRBV15
CATSIRGGTETQYF
TGTGCCACCAGCATAAGGGGCGGGACGGAGACCCAGTACTTC
>TRBJ2-1|few|.|TRBV19
CASSIGASPNEQFF
TGTGCCAGTAGTATAGGGGCTAGCCCCAATGAGCAGTTCTTC
>TRBJ1-5|.|TRBD1|TRBV5-1
CASSPGTGNQPQHF
TGCGCCAGCAGCCCTGGGACAGGCAATCAGCCCCAGCATTTT
>TRBJ1-1|.|.|TRBV27
CAVRAYSGTEAFF
TGTGCCGTACGGGCCTATTCTGGCACTGAAGCTTTCTTT
>TRBJ2-2|.|TRBD2|TRBV7-2
CASSWGLAIYTGELFF
TGTGCCAGCAGCTGGGGACTAGCGATTTACACCGGGGAGCTGTTTTTT
>TRBJ2-5|.|TRBD1|TRBV13
CASSPRGRGETQYF
TGTGCCAGCAGCCCCAGGGGGCGTGGGGAGACCCAGTACTTC
>TRBJ1-4|few|TRBD1|TRBV2
CASSVPDRGNEKLFF
TGTGCCAGCAGTGTCCCGGACAGGGGCAATGAAAAACTGTTTTTT
>TRBJ1-6|.|.|TRBV25-1
CASKGLSLHF
TGTGCCAGCAAGGGACTTAGCCTCCACTTT
>TRBJ2-3|.|TRBD1|TRBV4-1
CASSQLGTGVGDTQYF
TGCGCCAGCAGCCAGCTGGGGACAGGGGTTGGGGATACGCAGTATTTT
>TRBJ1-2|once|.|TRBV5-1
CASSLEDSYGYTF
TGCGCCAGCAGCTTGGAGGACAGCTATGGCTACACCTTC
>TRBJ2-1|.|TRBD2|TRBV14
CASQGTSPYNEQFF
TGTGCCAGCCAAGGGACTAGTCCCTACAATGAGCAGTTCTTC
>TRBJ1-2|.|.|TRBV2
CASRPTGNSGYTF
TGTGCCAGCAGGCCTACAGGGAACTCTGGCTACACCTTC
>TRBJ2-2|.|.|TRBV9
CASSSLGQLNTGELFF
TGTGCCAGCAGCTCCCTCGGACAGCTGAACACCGGGGAGCTGTTTTTT